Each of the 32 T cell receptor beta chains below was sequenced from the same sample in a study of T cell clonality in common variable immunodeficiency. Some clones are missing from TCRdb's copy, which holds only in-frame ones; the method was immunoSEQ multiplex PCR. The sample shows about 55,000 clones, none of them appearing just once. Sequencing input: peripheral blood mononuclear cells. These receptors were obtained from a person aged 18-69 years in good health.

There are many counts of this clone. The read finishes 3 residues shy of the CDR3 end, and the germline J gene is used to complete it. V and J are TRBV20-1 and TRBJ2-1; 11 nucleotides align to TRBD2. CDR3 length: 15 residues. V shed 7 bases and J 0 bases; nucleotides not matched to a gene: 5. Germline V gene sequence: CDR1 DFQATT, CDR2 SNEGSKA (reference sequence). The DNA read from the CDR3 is TGCAGTGGAGGGCTAGCGGGAGGCTCCTACAATGAG. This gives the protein CSGGLAGGSYNE. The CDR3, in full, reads CSGGLAGGSYNEQFF.

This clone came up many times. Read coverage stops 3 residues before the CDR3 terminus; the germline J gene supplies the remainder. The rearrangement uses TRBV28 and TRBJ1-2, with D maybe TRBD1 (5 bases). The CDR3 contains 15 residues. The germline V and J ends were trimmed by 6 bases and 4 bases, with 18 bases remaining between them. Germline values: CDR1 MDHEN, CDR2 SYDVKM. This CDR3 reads CASSRPIGTAYGYTF. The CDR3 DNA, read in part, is TGTGCCAGCAGCCGCCCGATCGGGACTGCCTATGGC.

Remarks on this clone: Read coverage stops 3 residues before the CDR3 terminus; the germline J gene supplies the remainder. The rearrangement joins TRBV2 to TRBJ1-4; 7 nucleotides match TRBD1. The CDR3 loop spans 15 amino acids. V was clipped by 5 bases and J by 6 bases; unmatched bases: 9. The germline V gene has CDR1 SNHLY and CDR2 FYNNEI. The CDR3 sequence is CASSPLTGRDEKLFF. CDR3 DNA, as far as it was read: TGTGCCAGCAGTCCCCTGACAGGGCGGGATGAAAAA.

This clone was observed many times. Incomplete CDR3 DNA: TGTGCCAGCAGCCGAACAGGTATGGATGGC. Its protein product is CASSRTGMDG. The entire CDR3 protein is CASSRTGMDGYTF. This chain uses TRBV7-9 with TRBJ1-2; D may be TRBD1 (5 bases). The CDR3 end is not reached by the read, which stops 3 residues before it; the germline J gene fills it in. With 5 bases removed from V and 6 bases from J, the gap between germline ends came to 13 bases. The CDR3 is 13 residues long. CDR1 and CDR2 from the germline V gene are SEHNR and FQNEAQ (reference sequence).

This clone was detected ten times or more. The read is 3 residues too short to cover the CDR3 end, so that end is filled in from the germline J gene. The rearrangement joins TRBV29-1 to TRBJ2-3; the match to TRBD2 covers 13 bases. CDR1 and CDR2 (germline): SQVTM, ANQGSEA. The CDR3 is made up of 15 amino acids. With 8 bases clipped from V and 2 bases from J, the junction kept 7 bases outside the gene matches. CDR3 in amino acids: CSTTGLAGATDTQYF. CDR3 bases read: TGCAGCACAACCGGACTAGCGGGGGCCACAGATACG.

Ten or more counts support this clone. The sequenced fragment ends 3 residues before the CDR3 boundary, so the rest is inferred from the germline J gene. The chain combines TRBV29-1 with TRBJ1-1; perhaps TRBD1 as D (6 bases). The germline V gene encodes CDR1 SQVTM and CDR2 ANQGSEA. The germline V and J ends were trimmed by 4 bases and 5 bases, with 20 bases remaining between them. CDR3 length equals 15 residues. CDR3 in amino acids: CSVGTDLPWGTEAFF. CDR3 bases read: TGCAGCGTTGGGACAGATCTACCCTGGGGAACTGAA.

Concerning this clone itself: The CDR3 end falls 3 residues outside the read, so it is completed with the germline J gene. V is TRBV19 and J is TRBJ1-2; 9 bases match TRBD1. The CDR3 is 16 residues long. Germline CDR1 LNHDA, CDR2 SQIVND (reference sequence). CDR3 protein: CASKPSIRDRVNTYTF. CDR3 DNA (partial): TGTGCCAGTAAGCCCTCGATCCGGGACAGGGTTAATACC. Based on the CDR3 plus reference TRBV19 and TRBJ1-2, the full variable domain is DGGITQSPKYLFRKEGQNVTLSCEQNLNHDAMYWYRQDPGQGLRLIYYSQIVNDFQKGDIAEGYSVSREKKESFPLTVTSAQKNPTAFYLCASKPSIRDRVNTYTFGSGTRLTVV.

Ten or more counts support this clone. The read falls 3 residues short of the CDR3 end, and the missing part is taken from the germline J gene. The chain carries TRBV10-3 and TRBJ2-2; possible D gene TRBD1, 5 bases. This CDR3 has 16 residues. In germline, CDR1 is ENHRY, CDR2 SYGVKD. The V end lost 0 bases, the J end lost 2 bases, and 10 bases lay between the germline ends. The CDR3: CAISESIQDNTGELFF. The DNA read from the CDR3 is TGTGCCATCAGTGAGTCGATACAGGACAACACCGGGGAG.

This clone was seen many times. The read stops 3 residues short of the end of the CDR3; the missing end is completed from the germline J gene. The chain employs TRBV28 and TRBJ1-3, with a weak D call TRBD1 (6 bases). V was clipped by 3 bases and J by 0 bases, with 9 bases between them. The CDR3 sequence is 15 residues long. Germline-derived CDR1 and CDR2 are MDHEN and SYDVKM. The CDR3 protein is CASSFTGLSGNTIYF. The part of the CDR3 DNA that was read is TGTGCCAGCAGTTTCACAGGGCTCTCTGGAAACACC.

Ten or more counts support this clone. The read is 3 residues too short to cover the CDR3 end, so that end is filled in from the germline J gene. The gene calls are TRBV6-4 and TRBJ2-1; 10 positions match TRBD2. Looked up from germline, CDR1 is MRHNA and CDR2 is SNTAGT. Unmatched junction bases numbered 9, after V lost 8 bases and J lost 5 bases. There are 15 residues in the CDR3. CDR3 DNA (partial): TGTGCCAGCGGCGGTAGCGGGGGGTCACACAATGAG. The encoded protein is CASGGSGGSHNE. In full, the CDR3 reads CASGGSGGSHNEQFF.

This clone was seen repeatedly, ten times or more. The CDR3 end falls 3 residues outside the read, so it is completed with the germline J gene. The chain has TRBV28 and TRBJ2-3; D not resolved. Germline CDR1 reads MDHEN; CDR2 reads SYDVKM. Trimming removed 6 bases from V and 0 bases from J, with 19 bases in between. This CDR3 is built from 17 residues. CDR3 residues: CASSYPLTRSSTDTQYF. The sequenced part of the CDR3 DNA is TGTGCCAGCAGCTATCCCCTGACAAGATCTAGCACAGATACG.

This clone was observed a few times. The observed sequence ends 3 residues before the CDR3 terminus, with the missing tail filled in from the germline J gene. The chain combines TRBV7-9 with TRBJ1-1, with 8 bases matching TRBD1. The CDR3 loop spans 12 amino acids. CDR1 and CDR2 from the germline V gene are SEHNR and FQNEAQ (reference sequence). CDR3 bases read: TGTGCCAGCAGCCTCGACAGGGGAGAA. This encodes CASSLDRGE. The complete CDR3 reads CASSLDRGEAFF.

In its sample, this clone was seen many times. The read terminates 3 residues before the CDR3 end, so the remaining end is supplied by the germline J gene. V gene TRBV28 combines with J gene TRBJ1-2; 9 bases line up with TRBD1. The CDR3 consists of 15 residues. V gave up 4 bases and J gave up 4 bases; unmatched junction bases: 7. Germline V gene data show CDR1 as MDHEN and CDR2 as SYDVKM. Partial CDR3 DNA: TGTGCCAGCAGTTCCCGCGGGACAGGGTTCTATGGC. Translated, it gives CASSSRGTGFYG. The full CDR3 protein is CASSSRGTGFYGYTF.

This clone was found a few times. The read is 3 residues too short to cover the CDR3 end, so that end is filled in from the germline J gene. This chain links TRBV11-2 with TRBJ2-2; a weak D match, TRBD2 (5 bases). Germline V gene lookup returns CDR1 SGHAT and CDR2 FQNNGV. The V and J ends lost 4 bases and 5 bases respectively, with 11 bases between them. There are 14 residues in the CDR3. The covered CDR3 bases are TGTGCCAGCAGCTCGCGGACTGGGACCGGGGAG. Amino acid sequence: CASSSRTGTGE. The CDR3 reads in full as CASSSRTGTGELFF.

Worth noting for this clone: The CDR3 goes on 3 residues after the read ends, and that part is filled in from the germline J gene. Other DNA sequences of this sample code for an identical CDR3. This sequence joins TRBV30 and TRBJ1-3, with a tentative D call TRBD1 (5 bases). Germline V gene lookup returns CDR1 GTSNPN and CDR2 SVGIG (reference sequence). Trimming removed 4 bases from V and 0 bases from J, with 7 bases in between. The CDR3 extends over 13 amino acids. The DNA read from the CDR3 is TGTGCCTGGAATCAGGGCTCTGGAAACACC. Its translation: CAWNQGSGNT. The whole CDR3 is CAWNQGSGNTIYF.

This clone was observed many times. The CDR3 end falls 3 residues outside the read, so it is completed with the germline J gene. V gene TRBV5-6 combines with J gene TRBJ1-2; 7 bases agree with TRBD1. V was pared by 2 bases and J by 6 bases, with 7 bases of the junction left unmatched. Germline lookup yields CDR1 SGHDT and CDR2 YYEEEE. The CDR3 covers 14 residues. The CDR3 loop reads CASSLPTGNDGYTF. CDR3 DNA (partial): TGTGCCAGCAGCTTACCGACAGGGAATGATGGC.

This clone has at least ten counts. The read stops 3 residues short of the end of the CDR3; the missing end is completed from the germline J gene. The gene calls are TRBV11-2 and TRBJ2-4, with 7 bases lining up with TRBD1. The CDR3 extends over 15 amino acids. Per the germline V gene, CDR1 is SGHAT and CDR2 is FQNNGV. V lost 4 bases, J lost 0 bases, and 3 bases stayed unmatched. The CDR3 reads CASSWDRVAKNIQYF. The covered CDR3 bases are TGTGCCAGCAGCTGGGACAGAGTAGCCAAAAACATT.

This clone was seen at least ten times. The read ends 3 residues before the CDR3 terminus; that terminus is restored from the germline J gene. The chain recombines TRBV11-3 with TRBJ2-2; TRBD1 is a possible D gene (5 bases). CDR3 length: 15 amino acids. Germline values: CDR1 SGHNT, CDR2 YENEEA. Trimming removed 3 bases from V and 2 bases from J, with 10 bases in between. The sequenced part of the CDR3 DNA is TGTGCCAGCAGCTTCGGGCAGGGCAACACCGGGGAG. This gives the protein CASSFGQGNTGE. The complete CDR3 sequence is CASSFGQGNTGELFF.

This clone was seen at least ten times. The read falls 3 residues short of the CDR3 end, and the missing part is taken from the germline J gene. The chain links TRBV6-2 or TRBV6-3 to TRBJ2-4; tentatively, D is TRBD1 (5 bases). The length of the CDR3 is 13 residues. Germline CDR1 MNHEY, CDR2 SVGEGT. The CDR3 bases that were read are TGTGCCAGCAGTTACTCGGACAACTATGGT. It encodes CASSYSDNYG. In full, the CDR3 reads CASSYSDNYGQYF.

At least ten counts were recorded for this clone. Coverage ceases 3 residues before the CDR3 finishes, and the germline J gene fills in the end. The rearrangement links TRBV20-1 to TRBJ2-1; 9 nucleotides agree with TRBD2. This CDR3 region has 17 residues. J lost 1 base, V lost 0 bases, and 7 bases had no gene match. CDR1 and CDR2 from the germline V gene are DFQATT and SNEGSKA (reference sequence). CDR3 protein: CSARDQGAGGSYNEQFF. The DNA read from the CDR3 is TGCAGTGCTAGAGATCAGGGAGCGGGAGGTTCCTACAATGAG.

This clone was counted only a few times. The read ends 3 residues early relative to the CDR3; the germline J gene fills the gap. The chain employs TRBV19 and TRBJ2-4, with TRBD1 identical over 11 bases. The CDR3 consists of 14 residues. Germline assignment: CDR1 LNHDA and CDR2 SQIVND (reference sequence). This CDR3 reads CASEDRGPPYGQYF. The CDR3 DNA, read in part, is TGTGCCAGCGAGGACAGGGGGCCCCCCTATGGT. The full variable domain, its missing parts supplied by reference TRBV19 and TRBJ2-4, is DGGITQSPKYLFRKEGQNVTLSCEQNLNHDAMYWYRQDPGQGLRLIYYSQIVNDFQKGDIAEGYSVSREKKESFPLTVTSAQKNPTAFYLCASEDRGPPYGQYFGAGTRLSVL.

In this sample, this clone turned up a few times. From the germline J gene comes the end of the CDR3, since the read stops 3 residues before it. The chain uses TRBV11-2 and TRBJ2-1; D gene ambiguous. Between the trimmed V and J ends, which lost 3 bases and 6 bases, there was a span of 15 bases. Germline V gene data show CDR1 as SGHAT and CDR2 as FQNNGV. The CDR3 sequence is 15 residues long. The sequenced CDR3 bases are TGTGCCAGCAGCTTCCTACCATCGAGCCGCAATGAG. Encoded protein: CASSFLPSSRNE. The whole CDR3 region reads CASSFLPSSRNEQFF.

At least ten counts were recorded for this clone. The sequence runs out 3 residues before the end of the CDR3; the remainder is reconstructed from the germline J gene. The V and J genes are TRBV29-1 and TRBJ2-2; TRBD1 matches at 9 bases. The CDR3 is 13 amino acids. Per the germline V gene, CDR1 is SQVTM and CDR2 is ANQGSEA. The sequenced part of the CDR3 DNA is TGCAGCGTCGCCACAGGGGGCGGGGAAAAG. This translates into CSVATGGGEK. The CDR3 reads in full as CSVATGGGEKLFF.

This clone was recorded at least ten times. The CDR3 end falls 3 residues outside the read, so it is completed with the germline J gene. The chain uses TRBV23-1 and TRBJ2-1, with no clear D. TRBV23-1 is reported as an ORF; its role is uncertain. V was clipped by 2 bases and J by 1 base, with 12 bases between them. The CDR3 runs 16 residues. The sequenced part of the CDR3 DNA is TGCGCCAGCAGTCAACCCCGCGGCGGATCCTACAATGAG. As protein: CASSQPRGGSYNE. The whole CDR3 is CASSQPRGGSYNEQFF.

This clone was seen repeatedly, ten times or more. CDR3 DNA (partial): TGTGCCAGCAGTGAAGCAGGCGGGAACACTGAA. Its translation is CASSEAGGNTE. The whole CDR3 protein is CASSEAGGNTEAFF. The V and J genes are TRBV2 and TRBJ1-1; D is uncertain. From the germline J gene comes the end of the CDR3, since the read stops 3 residues before it. V lost 0 bases, J lost 1 base, and 6 bases lay in between. The germline CDR1 and CDR2 sequences are SNHLY and FYNNEI. This CDR3 comprises 14 residues.

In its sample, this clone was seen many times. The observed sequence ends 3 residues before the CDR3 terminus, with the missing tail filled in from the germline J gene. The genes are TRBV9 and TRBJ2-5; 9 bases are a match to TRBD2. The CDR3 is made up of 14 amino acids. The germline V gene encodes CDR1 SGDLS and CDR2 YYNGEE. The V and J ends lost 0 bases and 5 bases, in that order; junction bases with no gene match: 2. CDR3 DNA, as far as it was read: TGTGCCAGCAGCGTAGCGGCGGGAGGGGAGACC. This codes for CASSVAAGGET. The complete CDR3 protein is CASSVAAGGETQYF.

Incomplete CDR3 DNA: TGCGCCAGCAGAGGGCGAGCGGGAGGGATAGAGACC. Residues: CASRGRAGGIET. The CDR3 as a whole reads CASRGRAGGIETYTF. This chain uses TRBV10-2 with TRBJ1-2; D gene uncertain. The CDR3 end falls 3 residues outside the read, so it is completed with the germline J gene. This CDR3 region has 15 residues. Germline V gene data show CDR1 as WSHSY and CDR2 as SAAADI.

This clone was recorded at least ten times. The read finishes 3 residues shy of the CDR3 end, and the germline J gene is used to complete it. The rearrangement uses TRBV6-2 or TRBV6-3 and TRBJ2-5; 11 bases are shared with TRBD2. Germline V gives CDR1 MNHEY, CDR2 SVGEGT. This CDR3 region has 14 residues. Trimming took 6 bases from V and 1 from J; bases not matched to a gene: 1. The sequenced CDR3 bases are TGTGCCAGCAGGACTAGCGGGATCCAAGAGACC. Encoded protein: CASRTSGIQET. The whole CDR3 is CASRTSGIQETQYF.

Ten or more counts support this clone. The CDR3 spells CASSVQGRGSYNEQFF. Partial CDR3 DNA: TGCGCCAGCAGCGTACAGGGTAGGGGCTCCTACAATGAG. The chain carries TRBV5-1 and TRBJ2-1, with D maybe TRBD1 (6 bases). Read data end 3 residues before the CDR3 end; the end is taken from the germline J gene. Trimming pared 4 bases from V and 0 bases from J, leaving 14 bases between. Germline V CDR1 and CDR2: SGHRS, YFSETQ. The CDR3 extends over 16 amino acids.

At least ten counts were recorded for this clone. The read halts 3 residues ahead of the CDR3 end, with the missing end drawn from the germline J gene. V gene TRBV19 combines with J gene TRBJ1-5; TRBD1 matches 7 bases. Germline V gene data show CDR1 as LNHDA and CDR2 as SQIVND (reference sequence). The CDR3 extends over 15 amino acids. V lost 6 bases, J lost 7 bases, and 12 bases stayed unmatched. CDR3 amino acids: CASRAGTVDRQPQHF. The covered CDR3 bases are TGTGCCAGTAGAGCCGGGACAGTGGATAGACAGCCC.

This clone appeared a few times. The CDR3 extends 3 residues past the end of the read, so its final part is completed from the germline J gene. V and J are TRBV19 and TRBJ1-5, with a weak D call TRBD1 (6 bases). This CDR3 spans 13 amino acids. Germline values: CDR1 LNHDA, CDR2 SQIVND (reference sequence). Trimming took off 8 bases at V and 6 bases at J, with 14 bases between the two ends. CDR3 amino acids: CASSGGAGQPQHF. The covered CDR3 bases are TGTGCCAGTTCCGGGGGGGCAGGTCAGCCC.

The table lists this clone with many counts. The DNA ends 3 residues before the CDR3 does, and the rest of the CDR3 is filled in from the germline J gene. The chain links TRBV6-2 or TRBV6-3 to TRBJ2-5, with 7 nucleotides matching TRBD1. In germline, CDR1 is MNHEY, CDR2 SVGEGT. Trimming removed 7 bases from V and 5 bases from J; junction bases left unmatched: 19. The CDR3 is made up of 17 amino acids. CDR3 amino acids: CASIGRISGPRGETQYF. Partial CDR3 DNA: TGTGCCAGCATTGGGAGAATCTCGGGACCCAGGGGGGAGACC.